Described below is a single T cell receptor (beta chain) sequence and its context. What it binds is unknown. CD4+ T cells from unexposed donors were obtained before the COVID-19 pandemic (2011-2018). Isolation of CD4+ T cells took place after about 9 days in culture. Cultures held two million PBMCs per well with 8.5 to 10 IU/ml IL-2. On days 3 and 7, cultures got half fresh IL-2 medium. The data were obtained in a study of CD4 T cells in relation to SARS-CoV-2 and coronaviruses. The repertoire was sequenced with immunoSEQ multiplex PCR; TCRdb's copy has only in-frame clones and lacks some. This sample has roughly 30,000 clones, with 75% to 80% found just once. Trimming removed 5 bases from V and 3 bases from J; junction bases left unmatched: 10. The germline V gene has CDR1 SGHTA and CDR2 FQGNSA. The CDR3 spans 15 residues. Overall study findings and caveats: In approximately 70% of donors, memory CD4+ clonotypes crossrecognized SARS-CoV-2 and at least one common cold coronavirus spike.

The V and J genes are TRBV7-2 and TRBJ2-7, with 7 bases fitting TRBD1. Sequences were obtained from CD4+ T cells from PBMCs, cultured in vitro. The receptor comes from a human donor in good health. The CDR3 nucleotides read TGTGCCAGCAGCCCAACCCTAGGGGGCCACTACGAGCAGTACTTC. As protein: CASSPTLGGHYEQYF. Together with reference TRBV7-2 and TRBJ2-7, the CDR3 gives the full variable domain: GAGVSQSPSNKVTEKGKDVELRCDPISGHTALYWYRQSLGQGLEFLIYFQGNSAPDKSGLPSDRFSAERTGGSVSTLTIQRTQQEDSAVYLCASSPTLGGHYEQYFGPGTRLTVT.